This T cell receptor (beta chain) was sequenced in a study of cytomegalovirus exposure and HLA in healthy donors. Researchers ran the PCR with 60 Vbeta and 13 Jbeta primers. Measured with immunoSEQ multiplex PCR; TCRdb has only the in-frame clones, and not every one. The repertoire holds about 170,000 clones, with under 85% as singletons. Germline V lookup: CDR1 SNHLY, CDR2 FYNNEI. This CDR3 has 11 amino acids. This receptor was obtained from a woman aged 18-30 years in good health and CMV-seropositive. Material for sequencing was PBMCs. The J gene is TRBJ2-5, the V gene TRBV2; no firm D call. TRBJ2-7 matches the DNA end more closely, so the J call is doubtful. CDR3 DNA sequence: TGTGCCAGCAGCTACTCCTACGAGCAGTACTTC. Translating it yields CASSYSYEQYF.